Shown below are 24 T cell receptor beta chains from a single sample sequenced in a study of blood T cell repertoires in COVID-19. The protocol was immunoSEQ multiplex PCR, while the TCRdb copy is restricted to in-frame clones and leaves out a portion. The data show some 40,000 clones, roughly nine tenths seen once. Material for sequencing was peripheral blood. The origin of the receptors is a man between 65 and 79 years old with acute or convalescent COVID-19.

The J gene is TRBJ1-1, the V gene TRBV7-8; D gene unclear. The CDR3 length is 15 residues. Trimming removed 2 bases from V and 0 bases from J, with 10 bases in between. Germline CDR1 SGHVS, CDR2 FQNEAQ. CDR3 nucleotide sequence: TGTGCCAGCAGCTTATCGTCAGTCATGAACACTGAAGCTTTCTTT. Translation gives CASSLSSVMNTEAFF.

CDR3 region: CASSLSSPPYEQYF. CDR3 nucleotides: TGTGCCAGCAGTTTATCCAGTCCCCCCTACGAGCAGTACTTC. V gene TRBV28 combines with J gene TRBJ2-7; D is unclear. CDR3 length: 14 residues. Germline V lookup: CDR1 MDHEN, CDR2 SYDVKM. Trimming stripped 1 base from V and 2 bases from J, with 9 bases between.

This sequence joins TRBV5-4 and TRBJ2-5; the D is unclear. The CDR3 totals 13 residues. CDR1 SGHNT and CDR2 YYREEE come from the germline V gene (reference sequence). The V gene lost 8 bases and the J gene lost 5 bases, with 16 bases spanning the gap. CDR3 residues: CASALVSSETQYF. CDR3 nucleotide sequence: TGTGCCAGTGCTCTAGTCTCTTCGGAGACCCAGTACTTC.

The chain recombines TRBV7-2 with TRBJ2-5, with TRBD2 matching 7 bases. CDR3 size: 17 residues. The V and J ends lost 1 base and 5 bases, in that order; junction bases with no gene match: 13. CDR1 and CDR2 from the germline V gene are SGHTA and FQGNSA. The CDR3 protein is CASSLVGYAGARETQYF. In DNA form, the CDR3 reads TGTGCCAGCAGCTTAGTGGGCTATGCGGGAGCGCGGGAGACCCAGTACTTC.

In its sample, this clone was seen once. The chain combines TRBV5-1 with TRBJ2-3; maybe TRBD1 (6 bases). The CDR3 is made up of 15 amino acids. Trimming removed 1 base at V and 5 bases at J, with 14 bases between. Germline-derived CDR1 and CDR2 are SGHRS and YFSETQ. CDR3 nucleotide sequence: TGCGCCAGCAGCTTGATAGACAGGCGAGGAGATACGCAGTATTTT. Translated, it gives CASSLIDRRGDTQYF.

The table lists this clone with a count of one. The chain uses TRBV11-1 and TRBJ1-3; tentatively, D is TRBD1 (6 bases). V shed 5 bases and J shed 0 bases, with 14 bases lying between them. Per the germline V gene, CDR1 is SGHAT and CDR2 is FQDESV (reference sequence). The CDR3 length is 16 residues. CDR3 nucleotide sequence: TGTGCCAGCAGCAAGGGACAAGGTCTCTCTGGAAACACCATATATTTT. Translation: CASSKGQGLSGNTIYF.

The chain carries TRBV18 and TRBJ1-2, with a weak D call TRBD1 (5 bases). Germline V gene lookup returns CDR1 KGHSH and CDR2 LQKENI. The CDR3 sequence is 14 residues long. The ends were cut back, 6 bases at V and 6 bases at J, with 17 bases in the middle. The CDR3 here is CASSRAQGGDGYTF. The CDR3 DNA follows: TGTGCCAGCTCCCGAGCCCAGGGAGGGGATGGCTACACCTTC.

The chain employs TRBV5-1 and TRBJ2-7; 7 bases match TRBD2. The CDR3 consists of 16 residues. The germline V gene has CDR1 SGHRS and CDR2 YFSETQ. V was clipped by 0 bases and J by 1 base; unmatched bases: 7. The CDR3 DNA follows: TGCGCCAGCAGCTTGGAGGGGCTGGGACTATCCTACGAGCAGTACTTC. It translates to CASSLEGLGLSYEQYF.

The chain is built from TRBV19 and TRBJ1-1; D ambiguous. V lost 4 bases to trimming and J lost 0 bases, with 9 bases between them. CDR3 length: 14 residues. Germline CDR1 is LNHDA and CDR2 is SQIVND (reference sequence). CDR3 nucleotides: TGTGCCAGTAGTAGGCGGTCCATGAACACTGAAGCTTTCTTT. Amino acid sequence: CASSRRSMNTEAFF.

The gene calls are TRBV18 and TRBJ2-3; tentatively, D is TRBD2 (5 bases). Trimming cost V 0 bases and J 5 bases, with 6 bases left between them. This CDR3 region has 13 residues. Germline CDR1 is KGHSH and CDR2 is LQKENI. The CDR3 region is CASSPPGRDTQYF. The CDR3 coding sequence is TGTGCCAGCTCACCACCGGGGAGAGATACGCAGTATTTT. Full variable domain (outside the CDR3, taken from reference TRBV18 and TRBJ2-3): NAGVMQNPRHLVRRRGQEARLRCSPMKGHSHVYWYRQLPEEGLKFMVYLQKENIIDESGMPKERFSAEFPKEGPSILRIQQVVRGDSAAYFCASSPPGRDTQYFGPGTRLTVL.

The chain carries TRBV28 and TRBJ2-5; 10 bases are a match to TRBD1. Germline V gives CDR1 MDHEN, CDR2 SYDVKM. CDR3 length: 16 amino acids. With 6 bases clipped from V and 3 bases from J, the junction kept 10 bases outside the gene matches. CDR3 sequence: CASSPRGTGEEETQYF. The CDR3 region has the DNA TGTGCCAGCAGCCCTCGGGGGACAGGGGAGGAAGAGACCCAGTACTTC.

The CDR3 here is CASSLLQPENTEAFF. The CDR3 nucleotides are TGTGCCAGCAGCCTTCTTCAACCAGAGAACACTGAAGCTTTCTTT. This chain connects TRBV3-1 (or the pseudogene TRBV3-2) to TRBJ1-1; D not certain. Germline-derived CDR1 and CDR2 are LGHDT and YNNKEL (reference sequence). V shed 4 bases and J shed 1 base, with 13 bases lying between them. CDR3 length: 15 residues.

The chain links TRBV7-9 to TRBJ2-1; weak D call: TRBD1 (5 bases). The V end was cut by 2 bases, the J end by 6 bases, with 11 bases between. Germline values: CDR1 SEHNR, CDR2 FQNEAQ (reference sequence). The CDR3 is made up of 14 amino acids. CDR3 in amino acids: CASSLWATANEQFF. CDR3 in DNA: TGTGCCAGCAGCTTATGGGCGACAGCCAATGAGCAGTTCTTC.

V is TRBV7-2 and J is TRBJ2-3; 8 bases are a match to TRBD1. V dropped 5 bases and J dropped 1; count of bases not matched to a gene: 5. The CDR3 runs to 15 residues. Per the germline V gene, CDR1 is SGHTA and CDR2 is FQGNSA. The CDR3 is CASSRNRGGTDTQYF. CDR3 coding DNA: TGTGCCAGCAGCCGTAACAGGGGGGGCACAGATACGCAGTATTTT.

The rearrangement joins TRBV6-2 or TRBV6-3 to TRBJ1-6, with TRBD1 matching 11 bases. Germline loops: CDR1 MNHEY, CDR2 SVGEGT. This CDR3 region has 17 residues. The V gene end was trimmed by 1 base and the J gene end by 7 bases; junction bases not matched to a gene: 6. For the CDR3, the DNA is TGTGCCAGCAGTTACTTATCCGGACAGGGGGCGAATTCACCCCTCCACTTT. Protein product: CASSYLSGQGANSPLHF.

This CDR3 is CASSLSMVGALRYGYTF. In nucleotides, the CDR3 is TGTGCCAGCAGTTTATCGATGGTGGGGGCGTTGCGATATGGCTACACCTTC. V gene TRBV27 combines with J gene TRBJ1-2, with TRBD1 as a possible D gene (6 bases). The CDR3 contains 17 residues. Trimming removed 0 bases from V and 5 bases from J, with 19 bases in between. Per germline, CDR1 MNHEY and CDR2 SMNVEV (reference sequence).

This chain connects TRBV3-1 (or the pseudogene TRBV3-2) to TRBJ2-1; D not resolved. Germline V gene data show CDR1 as LGHDT and CDR2 as YNNKEL (reference sequence). V was pared by 6 bases and J by 8 bases, with 14 bases between. The CDR3 runs 13 residues. The DNA of the CDR3 is TGTGCCAGCAGAGCTCCCCTAGGCCATGAGCAGTTCTTC. Translating gives CASRAPLGHEQFF.

CDR3 nucleotides: TGCGCCAGCAGCTTGGACAGGGGGAATTTCGAAAACATTCAGTACTTC. It specifies CASSLDRGNFENIQYF. The chain joins TRBV5-1 to TRBJ2-4; 8 bases are a match to TRBD1. In germline, CDR1 is SGHRS, CDR2 YFSETQ. V was clipped by 0 bases and J by 5 bases; unmatched bases: 7. This CDR3 is 16 amino acids long.

V usage is TRBV4-2 and J usage is TRBJ2-1; a weak D match, TRBD2 (10 bases). V gave up 1 base and J gave up 8 bases, with 30 bases separating them. The CDR3 sequence is 20 residues long. Germline values: CDR1 LGHNA, CDR2 YNFKEQ. The CDR3 nucleotides read TGTGCCAGCAGCCAAGGAGGAAACAGGGGGCTAGCGGGAGATGGGGATGAGCAGTTCTTC. Protein sequence: CASSQGGNRGLAGDGDEQFF.

The chain is built from TRBV27 and TRBJ1-2; 7 bases fit TRBD1. Germline assignment: CDR1 MNHEY and CDR2 SMNVEV (reference sequence). After removal of 5 bases from V and 1 base from J, the junction contained 16 bases not matched to a gene. The CDR3 spans 18 residues. CDR3 DNA: TGTGCCAGCAGTCCAGCAGGGGGGCGCCTCCGCCTTAACTATGGCTACACCTTC. Translation gives CASSPAGGRLRLNYGYTF.

The V and J genes are TRBV2 and TRBJ2-2; D remains unclear. The CDR3 sequence is 14 residues long. CDR1 and CDR2 (germline): SNHLY, FYNNEI. Trimming cost V 6 bases and J 6 bases, with 14 bases left between them. The CDR3: CASRRPMSAGELFF. The CDR3 DNA reads as TGTGCCAGCAGACGTCCTATGTCCGCCGGGGAGCTGTTTTTT.

The chain recombines TRBV15 with TRBJ2-2; 8 positions agree with TRBD2. The V and J ends lost 0 bases and 1 base, in that order; junction bases with no gene match: 1. The CDR3 sequence is 16 residues long. Germline CDR1 and CDR2: LNHNV and YYDKDF (reference sequence). CDR3 in amino acids: CATSRDAGGNTGELFF. CDR3 nucleotide sequence: TGTGCCACCAGCAGAGATGCGGGGGGGAACACCGGGGAGCTGTTTTTT.

The V gene is TRBV10-3, the J gene TRBJ1-2; 7 bases line up with TRBD1. J gave up 5 bases and V 4 bases, and 10 bases lay outside the gene matches. This CDR3 spans 15 amino acids. Germline lookup yields CDR1 ENHRY and CDR2 SYGVKD. In DNA, the CDR3 is TGTGCCATCAGTGCACCGGGGACAGAAGTTTATGGCTACACCTTC. Translated: CAISAPGTEVYGYTF.

This chain uses TRBV19 with TRBJ2-6; D possibly corresponds to TRBD2 (6 bases). The germline V and J ends were trimmed by 3 bases and 0 bases, with 18 bases remaining between them. CDR3 length equals 19 residues. Germline values: CDR1 LNHDA, CDR2 SQIVND (reference sequence). The CDR3 DNA is TGTGCCAGTAGTATTAGGCGGGGCAGGGTTGACTCTGGGGCCAACGTCCTGACTTTC. This translates into CASSIRRGRVDSGANVLTF.